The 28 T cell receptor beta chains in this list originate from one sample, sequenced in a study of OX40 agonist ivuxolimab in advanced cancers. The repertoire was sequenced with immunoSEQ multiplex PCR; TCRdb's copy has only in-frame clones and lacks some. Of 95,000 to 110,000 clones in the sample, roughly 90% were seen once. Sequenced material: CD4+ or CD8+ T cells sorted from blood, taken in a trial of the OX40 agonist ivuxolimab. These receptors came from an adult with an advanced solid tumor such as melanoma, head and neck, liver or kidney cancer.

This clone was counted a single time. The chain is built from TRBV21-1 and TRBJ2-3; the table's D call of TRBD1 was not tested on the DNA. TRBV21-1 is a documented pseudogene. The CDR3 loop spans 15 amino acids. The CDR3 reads CASATGVRTTDTQYF. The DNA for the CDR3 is TGTGCCAGCGCAACAGGGGTTAGAACGACAGATACGCAGTATTTT.

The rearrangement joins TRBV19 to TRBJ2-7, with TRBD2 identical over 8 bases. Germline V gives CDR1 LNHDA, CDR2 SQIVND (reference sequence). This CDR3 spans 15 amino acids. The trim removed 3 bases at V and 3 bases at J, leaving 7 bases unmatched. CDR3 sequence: CASSIQGLVVYEQYF. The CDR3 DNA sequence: TGTGCCAGTAGTATCCAGGGACTAGTAGTCTACGAGCAGTACTTC.

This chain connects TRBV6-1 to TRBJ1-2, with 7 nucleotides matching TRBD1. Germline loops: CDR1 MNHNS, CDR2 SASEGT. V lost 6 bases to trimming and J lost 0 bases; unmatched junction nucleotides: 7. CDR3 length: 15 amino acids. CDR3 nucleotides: TGTGCCAGCAGGCTTGACAGGGCTCCTAACTATGGCTACACCTTC. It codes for CASRLDRAPNYGYTF.

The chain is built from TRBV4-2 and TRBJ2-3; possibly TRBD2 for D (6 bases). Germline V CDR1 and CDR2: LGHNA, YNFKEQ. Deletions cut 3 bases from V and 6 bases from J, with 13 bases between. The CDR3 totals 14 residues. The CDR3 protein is CASSQTRAADTQYF. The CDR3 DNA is TGTGCCAGCAGCCAGACTAGGGCCGCGGATACGCAGTATTTT.

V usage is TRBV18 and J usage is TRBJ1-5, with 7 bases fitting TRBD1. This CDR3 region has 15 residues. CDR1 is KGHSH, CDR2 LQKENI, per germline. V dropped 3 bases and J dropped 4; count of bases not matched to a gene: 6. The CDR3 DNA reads TGTGCCAGCTCACCGGGGACAGATCCTAATCAGCCCCAGCATTTT. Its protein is CASSPGTDPNQPQHF. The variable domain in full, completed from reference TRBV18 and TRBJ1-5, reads NAGVMQNPRHLVRRRGQEARLRCSPMKGHSHVYWYRQLPEEGLKFMVYLQKENIIDESGMPKERFSAEFPKEGPSILRIQQVVRGDSAAYFCASSPGTDPNQPQHFGDGTRLSIL.

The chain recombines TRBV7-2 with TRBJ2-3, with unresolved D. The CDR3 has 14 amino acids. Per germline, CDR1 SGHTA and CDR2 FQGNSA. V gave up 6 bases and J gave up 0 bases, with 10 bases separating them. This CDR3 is CASRVAASTDTQYF. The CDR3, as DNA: TGTGCCAGCAGGGTGGCTGCTAGCACAGATACGCAGTATTTT.

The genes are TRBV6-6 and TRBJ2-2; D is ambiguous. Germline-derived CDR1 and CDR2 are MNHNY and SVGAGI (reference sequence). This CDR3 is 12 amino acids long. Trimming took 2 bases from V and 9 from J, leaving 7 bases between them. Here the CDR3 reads CASSYRARELFF. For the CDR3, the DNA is TGTGCCAGCAGTTACCGGGCAAGGGAGCTGTTTTTT.

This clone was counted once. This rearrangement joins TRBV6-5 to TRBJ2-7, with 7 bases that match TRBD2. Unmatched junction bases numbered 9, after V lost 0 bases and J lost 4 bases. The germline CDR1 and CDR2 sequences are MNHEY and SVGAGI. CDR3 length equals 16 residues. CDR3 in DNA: TGTGCCAGCAGTTACTCGGGTGGTAGCGGGTTTTACGAGCAGTACTTC. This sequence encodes CASSYSGGSGFYEQYF.

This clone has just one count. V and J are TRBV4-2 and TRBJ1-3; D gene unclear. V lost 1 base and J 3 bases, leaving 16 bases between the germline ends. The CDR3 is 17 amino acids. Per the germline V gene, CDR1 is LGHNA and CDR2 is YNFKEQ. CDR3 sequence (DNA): TGTGCCAGCAGCCAAGCCCCCCCGGACGTAGGTGGAAACACCATATATTTT. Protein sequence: CASSQAPPDVGGNTIYF.

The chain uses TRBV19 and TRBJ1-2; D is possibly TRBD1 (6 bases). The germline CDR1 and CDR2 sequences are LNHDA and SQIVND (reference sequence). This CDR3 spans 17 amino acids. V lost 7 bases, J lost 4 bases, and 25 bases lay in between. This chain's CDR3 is CASKEGGVPQFLYGYTF. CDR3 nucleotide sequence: TGTGCCAGTAAGGAAGGGGGGGTCCCCCAATTCCTCTATGGCTACACCTTC.

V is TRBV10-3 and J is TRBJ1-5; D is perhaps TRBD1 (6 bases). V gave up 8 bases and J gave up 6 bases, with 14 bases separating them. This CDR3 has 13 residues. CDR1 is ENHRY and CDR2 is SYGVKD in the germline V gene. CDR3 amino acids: CAIGPGAGQPQHF. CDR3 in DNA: TGTGCCATCGGTCCAGGGGCCGGTCAGCCCCAGCATTTT.

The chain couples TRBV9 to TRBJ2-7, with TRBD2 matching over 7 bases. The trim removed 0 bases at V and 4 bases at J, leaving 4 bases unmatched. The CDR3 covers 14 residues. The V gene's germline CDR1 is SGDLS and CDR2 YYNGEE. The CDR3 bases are TGTGCCAGCAGCGTAGGCGGGAGCGCGTACGAGCAGTACTTC. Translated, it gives CASSVGGSAYEQYF.

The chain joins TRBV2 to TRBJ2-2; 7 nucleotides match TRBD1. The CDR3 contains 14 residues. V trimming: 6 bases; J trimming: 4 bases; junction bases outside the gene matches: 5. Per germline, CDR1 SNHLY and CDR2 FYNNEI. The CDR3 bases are TGTGCCAGCAGCTCCAACAGGGGCACCGGGGAGCTGTTTTTT. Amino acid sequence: CASSSNRGTGELFF. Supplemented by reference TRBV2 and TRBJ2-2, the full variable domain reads EPEVTQTPSHQVTQMGQEVILRCVPISNHLYFYWYRQILGQKVEFLVSFYNNEISEKSEIFDDQFSVERPDGSNFTLKIRSTKLEDSAMYFCASSSNRGTGELFFGEGSRLTVL.

CDR3 sequence reads: CASIALRTGTSSDTEAFF. The CDR3 DNA reads TGTGCCAGCATCGCTCTCCGGACAGGGACGTCCTCGGACACTGAAGCTTTCTTT. V is TRBV28 and J is TRBJ1-1; 8 bases are a match to TRBD1. The germline CDR1 and CDR2 sequences are MDHEN and SYDVKM. The CDR3 is 18 amino acids. J was trimmed by 3 bases and V by 7 bases; bases with no gene match: 19.

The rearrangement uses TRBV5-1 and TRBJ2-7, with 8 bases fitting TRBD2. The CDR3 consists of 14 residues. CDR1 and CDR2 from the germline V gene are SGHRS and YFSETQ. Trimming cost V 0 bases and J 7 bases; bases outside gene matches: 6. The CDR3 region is CASSLAAGGGEQYF. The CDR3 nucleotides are TGCGCCAGCAGCTTGGCGGCGGGAGGAGGAGAGCAGTACTTC.

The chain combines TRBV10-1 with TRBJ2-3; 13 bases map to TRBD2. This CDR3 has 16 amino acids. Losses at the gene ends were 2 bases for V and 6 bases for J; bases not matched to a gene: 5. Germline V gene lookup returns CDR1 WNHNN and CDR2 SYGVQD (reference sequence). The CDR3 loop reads CASSETGTSGMDTQYF. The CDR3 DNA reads TGCGCCAGCAGTGAGACCGGGACTAGCGGGATGGATACGCAGTATTTT.

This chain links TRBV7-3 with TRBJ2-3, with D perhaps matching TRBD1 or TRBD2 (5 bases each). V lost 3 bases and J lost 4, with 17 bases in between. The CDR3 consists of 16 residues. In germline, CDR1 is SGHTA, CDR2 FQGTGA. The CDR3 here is CASSLSPSVGADTQYF. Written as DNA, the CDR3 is TGTGCCAGCAGCTTGTCTCCCTCCGTGGGGGCAGATACGCAGTATTTT.

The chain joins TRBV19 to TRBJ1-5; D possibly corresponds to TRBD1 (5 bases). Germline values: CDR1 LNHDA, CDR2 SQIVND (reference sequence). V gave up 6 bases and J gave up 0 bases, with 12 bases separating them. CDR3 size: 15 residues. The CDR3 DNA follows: TGTGCCAGTAGGGTACAGGAGTATAGCAATCAGCCCCAGCATTTT. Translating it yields CASRVQEYSNQPQHF. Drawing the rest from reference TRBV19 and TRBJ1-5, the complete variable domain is DGGITQSPKYLFRKEGQNVTLSCEQNLNHDAMYWYRQDPGQGLRLIYYSQIVNDFQKGDIAEGYSVSREKKESFPLTVTSAQKNPTAFYLCASRVQEYSNQPQHFGDGTRLSIL.

The CDR3 DNA follows: TGTGCCAGCAACTCTCCGGGGGAGTTAAGCACAGATACGCAGTATTTT. This codes for CASNSPGELSTDTQYF. The V and J genes are TRBV7-6 and TRBJ2-3; D perhaps matches TRBD2 (6 bases). Trimming shortened V by 7 bases and J by 0 bases, and 17 bases separated the two germline ends. Per the germline V gene, CDR1 is SGHVS and CDR2 is FNYEAQ. The CDR3 is 16 amino acids.

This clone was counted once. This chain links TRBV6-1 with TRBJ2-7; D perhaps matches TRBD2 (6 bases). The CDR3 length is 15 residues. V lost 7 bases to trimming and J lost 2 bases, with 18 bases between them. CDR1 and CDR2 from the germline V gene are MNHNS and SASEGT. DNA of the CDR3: TGTGCCAGCACCACCTTTACCGCGGGAACCTACGAGCAGTACTTC. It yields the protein CASTTFTAGTYEQYF.

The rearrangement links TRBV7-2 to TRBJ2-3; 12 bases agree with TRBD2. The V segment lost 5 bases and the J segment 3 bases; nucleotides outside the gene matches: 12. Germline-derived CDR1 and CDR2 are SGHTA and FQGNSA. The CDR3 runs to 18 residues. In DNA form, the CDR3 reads TGTGCCAGCAGCCATACCCTAGCGGGAGGGCCATGGACAGATACGCAGTATTTT. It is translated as CASSHTLAGGPWTDTQYF.

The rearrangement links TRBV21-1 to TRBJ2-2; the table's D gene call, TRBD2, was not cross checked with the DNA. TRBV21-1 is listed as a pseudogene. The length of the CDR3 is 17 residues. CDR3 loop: CASNPYRGTPNTGELFF. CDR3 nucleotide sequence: TGTGCCAGCAACCCGTACCGGGGAACACCGAATACCGGGGAGCTGTTTTTT.

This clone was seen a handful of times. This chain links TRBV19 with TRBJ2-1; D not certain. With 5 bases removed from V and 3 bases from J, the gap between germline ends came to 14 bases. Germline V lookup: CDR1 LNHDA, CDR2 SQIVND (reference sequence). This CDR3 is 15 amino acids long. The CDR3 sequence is CASSASGPRYNEQFF. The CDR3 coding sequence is TGTGCCAGTAGTGCCTCCGGGCCGCGCTACAATGAGCAGTTCTTC.

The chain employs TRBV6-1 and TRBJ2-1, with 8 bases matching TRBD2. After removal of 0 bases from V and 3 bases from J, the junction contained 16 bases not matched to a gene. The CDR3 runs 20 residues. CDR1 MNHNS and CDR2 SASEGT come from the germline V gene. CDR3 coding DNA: TGTGCCAGCAGTGAAGCGCGCCCCTTCCGGGCGGGGGGTTTCTACAATGAGCAGTTCTTC. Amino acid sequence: CASSEARPFRAGGFYNEQFF.

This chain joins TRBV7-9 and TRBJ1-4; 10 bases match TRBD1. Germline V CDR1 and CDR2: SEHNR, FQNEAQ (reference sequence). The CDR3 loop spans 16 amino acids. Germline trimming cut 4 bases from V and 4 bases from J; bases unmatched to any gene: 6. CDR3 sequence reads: CASSYAGQGVNEKLFF. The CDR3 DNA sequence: TGTGCCAGCAGCTATGCAGGACAGGGGGTTAATGAAAAACTGTTTTTT.

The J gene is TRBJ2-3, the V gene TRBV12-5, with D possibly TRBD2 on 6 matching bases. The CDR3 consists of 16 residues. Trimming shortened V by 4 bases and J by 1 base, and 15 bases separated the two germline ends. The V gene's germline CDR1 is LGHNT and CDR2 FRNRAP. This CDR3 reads CASGSGSGGGTDTQYF. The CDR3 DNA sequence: TGTGCTAGTGGTTCCGGCTCCGGGGGAGGCACAGATACGCAGTATTTT.

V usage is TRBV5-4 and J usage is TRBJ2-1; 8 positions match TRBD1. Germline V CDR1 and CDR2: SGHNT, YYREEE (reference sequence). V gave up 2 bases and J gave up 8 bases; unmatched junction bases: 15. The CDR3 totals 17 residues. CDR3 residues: CASSFSLNRGRTDEQFF. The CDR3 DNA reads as TGTGCCAGCAGCTTTTCCCTCAACAGGGGGAGAACGGATGAGCAGTTCTTC.

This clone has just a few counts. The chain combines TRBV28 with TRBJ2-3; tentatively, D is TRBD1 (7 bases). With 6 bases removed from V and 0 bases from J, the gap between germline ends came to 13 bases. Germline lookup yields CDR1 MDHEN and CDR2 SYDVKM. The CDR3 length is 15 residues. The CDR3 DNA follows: TGTGCCAGCAGAGGGGGGACAGTTAGCACAGATACGCAGTATTTT. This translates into CASRGGTVSTDTQYF. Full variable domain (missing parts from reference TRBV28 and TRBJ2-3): DVKVTQSSRYLVKRTGEKVFLECVQDMDHENMFWYRQDPGLGLRLIYFSYDVKMKEKGDIPEGYSVSREKKERFSLILESASTNQTSMYLCASRGGTVSTDTQYFGPGTRLTVL.